These 21 T cell receptor beta chains were all obtained from the same sample, sequenced in a study of Ad26.COV2.S vaccination and SARS-CoV-2 variants. Clones were read by immunoSEQ multiplex PCR, and TCRdb kept only the in-frame ones, dropping some. The sample includes around 300,000 clones, about 88% of them seen just once. The treatment was: roughly 18 received Ad26.COV2.S at low or high dose, single or two shots; several received placebo; per-sample allocation not given. Vaccine and placebo recipients were sampled on day 63 after the first injection. The sample was peripheral blood, taken in a trial of Ad26.COV2.S vaccine versus placebo. These receptors were taken from a person aged 18-65 years who received the Ad26.COV2.S COVID-19 vaccine or a placebo.

Concerning this clone: The junction does not match germline at one end; this may be a read error. The chain employs TRBV15 and TRBJ2-7, with a weak D call TRBD2 (6 bases). Germline loops: CDR1 LNHNV, CDR2 YYDKDF (reference sequence). The length of the CDR3 is 14 residues. This CDR3 reads CAASREAGSYEQYF. The CDR3 DNA reads as TGTGCCGCCAGCAGAGAGGCGGGATCCTACGAGCAGTACTTC.

The chain combines TRBV5-4 with TRBJ1-1; D remains unclear. V was shortened by 2 bases and J by 0 bases, with 11 bases between the two germline ends. The CDR3 has 15 amino acids. Germline V gives CDR1 SGHNT, CDR2 YYREEE (reference sequence). This CDR3 is CASSFFVGLNTEAFF. The DNA of the CDR3 is TGTGCCAGCAGCTTTTTTGTGGGGTTGAACACTGAAGCTTTCTTT.

This clone has a single count. V gene TRBV18 combines with J gene TRBJ2-1; maybe TRBD2 (6 bases). Germline CDR1 and CDR2: KGHSH and LQKENI. V lost 0 bases, J lost 6 bases, and 6 bases lay in between. This CDR3 has 13 residues. This CDR3 is CASSPPGGNEQFF. CDR3 nucleotides: TGTGCCAGCTCACCACCGGGGGGCAATGAGCAGTTCTTC.

The V gene is TRBV7-2, the J gene TRBJ2-7, with D perhaps matching TRBD1 (6 bases). The CDR3 spans 14 residues. Trimming stripped 3 bases from V and 5 bases from J, with 14 bases between. CDR1 and CDR2 (germline): SGHTA, FQGNSA. CDR3 in DNA: TGTGCCAGCAGCTTCAGGGGCGCTTTCAACGAGCAGTACTTC. Encoded protein: CASSFRGAFNEQYF.

The chain combines TRBV7-2 with TRBJ2-1, with 11 bases matching TRBD2. V was clipped by 4 bases and J by 4 bases; unmatched bases: 9. The germline V gene has CDR1 SGHTA and CDR2 FQGNSA. The CDR3 spans 17 residues. CDR3 nucleotides: TGTGCCAGCAGCTCTACTAGCGGGGGCCGACTTTACAATGAGCAGTTCTTC. This translates into CASSSTSGGRLYNEQFF.

Turning to this clone: Lacking the conserved final phenylalanine or tryptophan, this CDR3 likely reflects a read error. J is TRBJ1-1 and V is TRBV6-5; TRBD1 is a possible D gene (5 bases). This CDR3 has 15 residues. Germline-derived CDR1 and CDR2 are MNHEY and SVGAGI. V gave up 0 bases and J gave up 4 bases, with 12 bases separating them. The CDR3 sequence: CASSYSGQGSTEAFL. In DNA form, the CDR3 reads TGTGCCAGCAGTTACTCAGGTCAGGGTTCCACTGAAGCTTTCCTT.

V gene TRBV19 combines with J gene TRBJ1-4, with TRBD1 matching over 9 bases. The V gene's germline CDR1 is LNHDA and CDR2 SQIVND (reference sequence). This CDR3 has 15 amino acids. V shed 9 bases and J 7 bases; nucleotides not matched to a gene: 12. The CDR3 nucleotides are TGTGCCAGCCAAATAGGACAGGGGTGGGGTGAAAAACTGTTTTTT. The encoded protein is CASQIGQGWGEKLFF.

The gene calls are TRBV30 and TRBJ1-5; the match to TRBD1 covers 7 bases. CDR3 length: 14 amino acids. Germline assignment: CDR1 GTSNPN and CDR2 SVGIG (reference sequence). J was trimmed by 7 bases and V by 2 bases; bases with no gene match: 8. CDR3 sequence reads: CAWSPMTGNQPQHF. CDR3 coding DNA: TGTGCCTGGAGTCCTATGACAGGGAACCAGCCCCAGCATTTT.

The chain employs TRBV7-3 and TRBJ2-1; maybe TRBD1 (5 bases). The germline V and J ends were trimmed by 5 bases and 8 bases, with 10 bases remaining between them. Germline loops: CDR1 SGHTA, CDR2 FQGTGA. The CDR3 extends over 12 amino acids. The CDR3 region is CASSERGYEQFF. The CDR3 coding sequence is TGTGCCAGCAGCGAAAGGGGCTATGAGCAGTTCTTC.

The chain uses TRBV2 and TRBJ2-1; D is undetermined. With 7 bases removed from V and 6 bases from J, the gap between germline ends came to 19 bases. Germline CDR1 and CDR2: SNHLY and FYNNEI. The CDR3 has 15 amino acids. Written as DNA, the CDR3 is TGTGCCAGCATAATTCAGCCACTGGGCCTCAATGAGCAGTTCTTC. Translated: CASIIQPLGLNEQFF.

This sequence joins TRBV10-3 and TRBJ2-3; 8 nucleotides agree with TRBD1. CDR3 length: 14 residues. J gave up 6 bases and V 4 bases, and 6 bases lay outside the gene matches. Germline-derived CDR1 and CDR2 are ENHRY and SYGVKD. The CDR3 protein is CAISGQGSEDTQYF. Here the CDR3 DNA reads TGTGCCATCAGTGGACAGGGGAGTGAGGATACGCAGTATTTT.

The V gene is TRBV11-2, the J gene TRBJ2-1; D unresolved. This CDR3 has 13 amino acids. Germline CDR1 SGHAT, CDR2 FQNNGV. The V end was cut by 5 bases, the J end by 6 bases, with 11 bases between. CDR3 sequence: CASSQDRLNEQFF. The CDR3 nucleotides are TGTGCCAGCAGCCAAGACCGACTCAATGAGCAGTTCTTC.

The rearrangement joins TRBV30 to TRBJ1-3; D is possibly TRBD1 (5 bases). The CDR3 length is 13 residues. V was trimmed by 2 bases and J by 6 bases, leaving 11 bases between them. The V gene's germline CDR1 is GTSNPN and CDR2 SVGIG (reference sequence). The CDR3 DNA reads as TGTGCCTGGAGTCCCGGGGGTCCAAACACCATATATTTT. Amino acids: CAWSPGGPNTIYF. Full variable domain (remainder filled in from reference TRBV30 and TRBJ1-3): SQTIHQWPATLVQPVGSPLSLECTVEGTSNPNLYWYRQAAGRGLQLLFYSVGIGQISSEVPQNLSASRPQDRQFILSSKKLLLSDSGFYLCAWSPGGPNTIYFGEGSWLTVV.

This clone was observed once. The chain links TRBV7-3 to TRBJ2-7, with D uncertain. CDR3 size: 14 residues. V lost 4 bases to trimming and J lost 2 bases, with 12 bases between them. Germline values: CDR1 SGHTA, CDR2 FQGTGA. The CDR3 loop is CASSSTRAAYEQYF. The DNA for the CDR3 is TGTGCCAGCAGCTCAACTCGGGCCGCCTACGAGCAGTACTTC.

The chain couples TRBV5-5 to TRBJ1-4; 7 bases match TRBD1. The junction had 4 bases not matched to a gene; V was cut back by 0 bases and J by 8 bases. Germline lookup yields CDR1 SGHKS and CDR2 YYEKEE (reference sequence). The CDR3 has 14 residues. DNA for the CDR3: TGTGCCAGCAGCTTGGACAGGGGTTACGAAAAACTGTTTTTT. Its protein product is CASSLDRGYEKLFF. The complete variable domain, with remaining parts taken from reference TRBV5-5 and TRBJ1-4, reads DAGVTQSPTHLIKTRGQQVTLRCSPISGHKSVSWYQQVLGQGPQFIFQYYEKEERGRGNFPDRFSARQFPNYSSELNVNALLLGDSALYLCASSLDRGYEKLFFGSGTQLSVL.

J is TRBJ2-1 and V is TRBV29-1; TRBD2 might be the D (7 bases). The germline V gene has CDR1 SQVTM and CDR2 ANQGSEA. There are 17 residues in the CDR3. Trimming took off 4 bases at V and 0 bases at J, with 19 bases between the two ends. The CDR3 sequence: CSVGGGGLTYSYNEQFF. CDR3 sequence (DNA): TGCAGCGTTGGAGGGGGGGGACTTACCTACTCCTACAATGAGCAGTTCTTC.

This rearrangement joins TRBV10-3 to TRBJ2-6; D gene ambiguous. Germline V gene lookup returns CDR1 ENHRY and CDR2 SYGVKD. V lost 3 bases to trimming and J lost 0 bases, with 3 bases between them. This CDR3 region has 14 residues. The CDR3 DNA follows: TGTGCCATCAGTGAAAGCTCTGGGGCCAACGTCCTGACTTTC. Amino acids: CAISESSGANVLTF.

V is TRBV9 and J is TRBJ2-5; weak D call: TRBD2 (6 bases). This CDR3 region has 16 residues. CDR1 SGDLS and CDR2 YYNGEE come from the germline V gene. V was trimmed by 1 base and J by 3 bases, leaving 16 bases between them. The CDR3 DNA follows: TGTGCCAGCAGCGTAACCGGGACTGGCGGAAAAGAGACCCAGTACTTC. Residues: CASSVTGTGGKETQYF. The whole variable domain, remainder taken from reference TRBV9 and TRBJ2-5, is DSGVTQTPKHLITATGQRVTLRCSPRSGDLSVYWYQQSLDQGLQFLIQYYNGEERAKGNILERFSAQQFPDLHSELNLSSLELGDSALYFCASSVTGTGGKETQYFGPGTRLLVL.

This rearrangement joins TRBV10-3 to TRBJ2-1; perhaps D is TRBD1 or TRBD2 (6 bases each). The CDR3 has 12 residues. Germline V lookup: CDR1 ENHRY, CDR2 SYGVKD. V was trimmed by 2 bases and J by 12 bases, leaving 11 bases between them. CDR3: CAISERGDGQFF. The CDR3 DNA sequence: TGTGCCATCAGTGAGAGGGGGGACGGGCAGTTCTTC.

The chain employs TRBV7-3 and TRBJ2-1; D is possibly TRBD1 (5 bases). V gave up 3 bases and J gave up 5 bases, with 20 bases separating them. The germline V gene encodes CDR1 SGHTA and CDR2 FQGTGA. The CDR3 has 17 amino acids. The CDR3 DNA reads TGTGCCAGCAGCTTGGTACAGGTTCGACACACACACAATGAGCAGTTCTTC. It codes for CASSLVQVRHTHNEQFF.

This chain connects TRBV9 to TRBJ2-1, with TRBD2 matching 11 bases. The germline V gene encodes CDR1 SGDLS and CDR2 YYNGEE. J lost 9 bases, V lost 0 bases, and 8 bases had no gene match. The CDR3 is 16 residues long. In nucleotides, the CDR3 is TGTGCCAGCAGCGTAGTTCCCCTAGCGGGAGGCGGTGAGCAGTTCTTC. Translation gives CASSVVPLAGGGEQFF.